This TCR beta chain was captured in a study of OX40 agonist ivuxolimab in advanced cancers. The CDR3 sequence is 12 residues long. The ends were cut back, 2 bases at V and 0 bases at J, with 3 bases in the middle. Germline CDR1 SGHRS, CDR2 YFSETQ. Measured with immunoSEQ multiplex PCR; TCRdb has only the in-frame clones, and not every one. The sample holds around 97,000 clones, more than 80% seen once. Material: CD4+ or CD8+ T cells sorted from blood, obtained in a trial of the OX40 agonist ivuxolimab. The V gene is TRBV5-1, the J gene TRBJ2-7; D ambiguous. This sequence was found in an adult with an advanced solid tumor such as melanoma, head and neck, liver or kidney cancer. The CDR3 reads CASSFTSYEQYF. The CDR3 DNA sequence: TGCGCCAGCAGCTTCACCTCCTACGAGCAGTACTTC.